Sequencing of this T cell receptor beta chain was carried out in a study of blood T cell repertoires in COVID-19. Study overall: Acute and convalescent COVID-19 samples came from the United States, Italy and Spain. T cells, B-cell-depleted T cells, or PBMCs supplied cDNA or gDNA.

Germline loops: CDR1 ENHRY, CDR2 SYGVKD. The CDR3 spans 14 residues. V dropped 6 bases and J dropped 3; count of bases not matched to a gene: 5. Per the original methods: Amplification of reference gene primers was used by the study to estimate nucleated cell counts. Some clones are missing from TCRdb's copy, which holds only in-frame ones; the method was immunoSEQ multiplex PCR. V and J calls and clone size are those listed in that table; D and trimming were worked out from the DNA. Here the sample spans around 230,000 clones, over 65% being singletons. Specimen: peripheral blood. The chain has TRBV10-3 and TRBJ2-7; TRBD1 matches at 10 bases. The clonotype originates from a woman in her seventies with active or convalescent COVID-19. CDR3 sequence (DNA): TGTGCCATCAGGCCGGGACAGGGGCTCTACGAGCAGTACTTC. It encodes CAIRPGQGLYEQYF.